The T cell receptor beta chain under discussion was sequenced for a study of blood T cell repertoires in COVID-19. Study information: Acute and convalescent COVID-19 specimens originated in the United States, Italy and Spain. The cDNA or gDNA used as material had been derived from T cells, B-cell-depleted T cells, or PBMCs.

The germline CDR1 and CDR2 sequences are SEHNR and FQNEAQ (reference sequence). The CDR3 totals 14 residues. V lost 2 bases and J lost 4, with 11 bases in between. Per the original methods: The authors estimated nucleated cell counts from reference gene primer amplification. The data were produced by immunoSEQ multiplex PCR, yet TCRdb's version contains in-frame clones alone and is incomplete. That table is the source of V, J and clone size, and D and trimming were worked out from the DNA. The sample has 150,000 to 200,000 clones; roughly 91% are singletons. J is TRBJ2-5 and V is TRBV7-9; D is perhaps TRBD2 (7 bases). The TCR originated in a man between 35 and 55 years old with active or convalescent COVID-19. The material sequenced was peripheral blood. CDR3 in DNA: TGTGCCAGCAGCTTATTCGGGGGGCCAGAGACCCAGTACTTC. As protein: CASSLFGGPETQYF.